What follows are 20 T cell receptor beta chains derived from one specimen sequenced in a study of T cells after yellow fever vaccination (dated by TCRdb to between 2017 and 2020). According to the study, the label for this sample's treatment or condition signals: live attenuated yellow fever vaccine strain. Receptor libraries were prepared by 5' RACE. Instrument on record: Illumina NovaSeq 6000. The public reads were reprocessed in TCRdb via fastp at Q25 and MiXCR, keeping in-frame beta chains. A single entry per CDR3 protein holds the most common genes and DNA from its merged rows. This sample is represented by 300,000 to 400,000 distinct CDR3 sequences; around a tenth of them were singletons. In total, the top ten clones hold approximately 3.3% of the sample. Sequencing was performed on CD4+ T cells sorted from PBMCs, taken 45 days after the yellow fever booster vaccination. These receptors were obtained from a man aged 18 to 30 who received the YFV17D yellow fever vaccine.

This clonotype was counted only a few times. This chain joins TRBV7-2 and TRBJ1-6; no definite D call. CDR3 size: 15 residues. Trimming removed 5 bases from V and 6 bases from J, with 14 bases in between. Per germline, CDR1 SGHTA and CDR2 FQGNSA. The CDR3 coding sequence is TGTGCCAGCAGCCCGAACAGTGGTCCTAATTCACCCCTCCACTTT. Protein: CASSPNSGPNSPLHF.

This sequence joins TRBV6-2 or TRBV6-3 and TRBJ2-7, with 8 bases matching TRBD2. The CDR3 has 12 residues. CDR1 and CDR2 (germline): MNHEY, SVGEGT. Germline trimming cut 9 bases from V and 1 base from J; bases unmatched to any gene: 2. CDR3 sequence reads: CASSGASYEQYF. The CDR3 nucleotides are TGTGCCAGTAGCGGGGCTTCCTACGAGCAGTACTTC.

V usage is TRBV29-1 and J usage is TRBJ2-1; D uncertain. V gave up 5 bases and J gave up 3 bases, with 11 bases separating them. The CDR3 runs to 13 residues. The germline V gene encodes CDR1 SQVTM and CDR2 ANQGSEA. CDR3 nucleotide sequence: TGCAGCGTTTCAGGATTCTGCTACAATGAGCAGTTCTTC. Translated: CSVSGFCYNEQFF.

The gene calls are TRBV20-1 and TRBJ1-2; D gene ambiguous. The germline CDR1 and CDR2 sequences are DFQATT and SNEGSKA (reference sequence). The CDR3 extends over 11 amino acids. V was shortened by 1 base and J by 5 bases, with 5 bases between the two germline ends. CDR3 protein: CSARAGYGYTF. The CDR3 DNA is TGCAGTGCTAGAGCTGGTTATGGCTACACCTTC.

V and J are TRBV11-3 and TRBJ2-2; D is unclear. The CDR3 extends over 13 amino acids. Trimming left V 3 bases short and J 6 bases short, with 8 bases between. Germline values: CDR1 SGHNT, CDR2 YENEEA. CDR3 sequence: CASSLDVAGELFF. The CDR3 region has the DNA TGTGCCAGCAGCTTGGACGTCGCCGGGGAGCTGTTTTTT.

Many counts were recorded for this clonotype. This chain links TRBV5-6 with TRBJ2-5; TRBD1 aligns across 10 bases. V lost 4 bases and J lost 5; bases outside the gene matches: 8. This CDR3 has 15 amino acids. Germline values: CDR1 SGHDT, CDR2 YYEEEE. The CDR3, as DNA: TGTGCCAGCAGCCGGACCGGGACAGGGGTGGAGACCCAGTACTTC. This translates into CASSRTGTGVETQYF.

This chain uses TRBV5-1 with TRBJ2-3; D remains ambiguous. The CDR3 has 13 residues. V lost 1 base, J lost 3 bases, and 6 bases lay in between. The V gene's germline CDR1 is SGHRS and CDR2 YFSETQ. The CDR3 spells CASSLRRTDTQYF. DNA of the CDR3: TGCGCCAGCAGCTTGCGCAGGACAGATACGCAGTATTTT.

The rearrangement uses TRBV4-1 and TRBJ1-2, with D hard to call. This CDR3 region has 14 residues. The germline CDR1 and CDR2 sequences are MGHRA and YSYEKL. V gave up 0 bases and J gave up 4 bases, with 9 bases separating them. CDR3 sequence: CASSQDAGVYGYTF. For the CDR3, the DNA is TGCGCCAGCAGCCAAGATGCAGGCGTCTATGGCTACACCTTC.

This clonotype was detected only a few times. The CDR3 protein is CAQEVRSNSPLHF. CDR3 in DNA: TGTGCCCAAGAGGTCCGGTCGAATTCACCCCTCCACTTT. The chain has TRBV24-1 and TRBJ1-6; D uncertain. Germline V CDR1 and CDR2: KGHDR, SFDVKD. The CDR3 totals 13 residues. Trimming removed 12 bases at V and 7 bases at J, with 15 bases between.

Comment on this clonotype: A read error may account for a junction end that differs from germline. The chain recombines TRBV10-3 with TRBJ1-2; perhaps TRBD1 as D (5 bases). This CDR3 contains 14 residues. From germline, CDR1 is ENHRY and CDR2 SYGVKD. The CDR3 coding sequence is TGTGCCATCAGTGCGGGGGACGGGAACTATGGCCACACCTTC. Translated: CAISAGDGNYGHTF.

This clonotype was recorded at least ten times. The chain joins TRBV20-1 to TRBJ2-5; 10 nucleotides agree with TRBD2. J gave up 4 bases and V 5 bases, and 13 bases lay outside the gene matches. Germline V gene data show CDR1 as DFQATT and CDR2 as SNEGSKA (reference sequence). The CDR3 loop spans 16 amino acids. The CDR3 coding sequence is TGCAGTGCTTCCCTCGTAGCGGGGGGCGTGTCAGAGACCCAGTACTTC. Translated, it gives CSASLVAGGVSETQYF.

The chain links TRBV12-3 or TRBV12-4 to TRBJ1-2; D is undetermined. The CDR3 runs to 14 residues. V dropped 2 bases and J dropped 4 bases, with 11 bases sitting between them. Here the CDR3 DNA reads TGTGCCAGCAGTTTATTTCTTATGAGCTATGGCTACACCTTC. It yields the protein CASSLFLMSYGYTF.

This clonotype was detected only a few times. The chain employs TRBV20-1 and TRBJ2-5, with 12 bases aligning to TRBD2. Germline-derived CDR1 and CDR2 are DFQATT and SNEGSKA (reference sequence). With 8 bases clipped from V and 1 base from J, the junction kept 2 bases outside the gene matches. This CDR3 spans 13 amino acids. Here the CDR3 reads CSLTSGGQETQYF. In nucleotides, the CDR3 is TGCAGTCTGACTAGCGGGGGCCAAGAGACCCAGTACTTC.

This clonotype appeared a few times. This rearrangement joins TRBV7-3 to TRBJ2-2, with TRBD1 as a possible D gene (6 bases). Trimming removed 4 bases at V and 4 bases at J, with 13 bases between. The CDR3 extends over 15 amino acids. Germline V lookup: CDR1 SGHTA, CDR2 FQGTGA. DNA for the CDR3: TGTGCCAGCAGCTCACAGGGTACGGCCACCGGGGAGCTGTTTTTT. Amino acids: CASSSQGTATGELFF.

CDR3 region: CASSFRGREAFF. Here the CDR3 DNA reads TGTGCCAGCAGCTTTCGAGGCCGTGAAGCTTTCTTT. V and J are TRBV11-2 and TRBJ1-1; D is ambiguous. This CDR3 region has 12 residues. The germline V gene encodes CDR1 SGHAT and CDR2 FQNNGV. The V and J ends lost 3 bases and 7 bases respectively, with 9 bases between them.

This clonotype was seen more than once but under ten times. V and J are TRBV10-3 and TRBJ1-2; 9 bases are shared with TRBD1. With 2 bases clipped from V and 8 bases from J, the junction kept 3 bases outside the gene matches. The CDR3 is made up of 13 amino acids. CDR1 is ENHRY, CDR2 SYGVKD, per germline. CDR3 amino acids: CAISEGQGRGYTF. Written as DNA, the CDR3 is TGTGCCATCAGTGAGGGACAGGGGCGCGGCTACACCTTC.

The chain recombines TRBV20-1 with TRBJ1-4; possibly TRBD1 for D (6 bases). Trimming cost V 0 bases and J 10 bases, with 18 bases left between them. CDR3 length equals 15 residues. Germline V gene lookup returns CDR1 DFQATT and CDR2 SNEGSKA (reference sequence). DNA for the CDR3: TGCAGTGCTAGAGATCCGGGGGCAGGGTCCCGAAAACTGTTTTTT. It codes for CSARDPGAGSRKLFF.

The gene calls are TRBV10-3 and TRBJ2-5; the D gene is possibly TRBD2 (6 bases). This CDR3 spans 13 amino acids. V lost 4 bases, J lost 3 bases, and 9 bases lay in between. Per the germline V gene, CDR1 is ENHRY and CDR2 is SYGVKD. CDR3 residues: CAISGLGEETQYF. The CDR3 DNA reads TGTGCCATCAGTGGACTAGGAGAAGAGACCCAGTACTTC.

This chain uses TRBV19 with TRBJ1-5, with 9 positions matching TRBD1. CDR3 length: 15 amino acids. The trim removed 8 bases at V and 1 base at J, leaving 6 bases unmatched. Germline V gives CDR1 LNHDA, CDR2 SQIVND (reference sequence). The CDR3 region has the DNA TGTGCCAGTGCGGGGACAGGGAGCAGCAATCAGCCCCAGCATTTT. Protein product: CASAGTGSSNQPQHF.

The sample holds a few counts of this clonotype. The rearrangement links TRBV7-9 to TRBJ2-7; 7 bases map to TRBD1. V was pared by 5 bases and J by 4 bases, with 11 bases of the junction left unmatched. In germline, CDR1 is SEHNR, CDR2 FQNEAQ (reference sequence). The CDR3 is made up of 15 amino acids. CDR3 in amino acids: CASSLGQPGPYEQYF. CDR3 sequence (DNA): TGTGCCAGCAGCCTGGGACAGCCGGGTCCATACGAGCAGTACTTC.